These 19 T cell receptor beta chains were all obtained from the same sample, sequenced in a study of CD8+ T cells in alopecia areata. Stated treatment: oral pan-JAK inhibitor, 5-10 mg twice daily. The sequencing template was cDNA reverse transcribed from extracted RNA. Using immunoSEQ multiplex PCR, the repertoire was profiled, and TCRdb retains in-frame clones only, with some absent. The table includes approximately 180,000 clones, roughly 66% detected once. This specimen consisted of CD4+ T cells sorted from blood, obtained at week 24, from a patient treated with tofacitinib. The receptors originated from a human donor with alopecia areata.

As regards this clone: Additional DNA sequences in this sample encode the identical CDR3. In nucleotides, the CDR3 is TGCAGCGTTGAAGGACGTAGCACAGATACGCAGTATTTT. Its protein is CSVEGRSTDTQYF. J is TRBJ2-3 and V is TRBV29-1, with no clear D. V lost 1 base and J 0 bases, leaving 5 bases between the germline ends. The V gene's germline CDR1 is SQVTM and CDR2 ANQGSEA. The CDR3 has 13 amino acids.

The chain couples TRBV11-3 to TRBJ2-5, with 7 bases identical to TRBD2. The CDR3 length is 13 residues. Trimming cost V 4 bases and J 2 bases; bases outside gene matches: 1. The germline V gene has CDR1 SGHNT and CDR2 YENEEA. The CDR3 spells CASSSSGQETQYF. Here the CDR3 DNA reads TGTGCCAGCAGCTCTAGCGGACAAGAGACCCAGTACTTC.

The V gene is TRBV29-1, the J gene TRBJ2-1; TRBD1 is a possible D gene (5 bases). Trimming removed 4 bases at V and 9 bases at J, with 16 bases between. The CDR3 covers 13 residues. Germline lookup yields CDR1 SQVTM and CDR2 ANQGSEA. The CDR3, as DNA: TGCAGCGTTGTCCAGGGTGAGTTCGTTGAGCAGTTCTTC. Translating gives CSVVQGEFVEQFF.

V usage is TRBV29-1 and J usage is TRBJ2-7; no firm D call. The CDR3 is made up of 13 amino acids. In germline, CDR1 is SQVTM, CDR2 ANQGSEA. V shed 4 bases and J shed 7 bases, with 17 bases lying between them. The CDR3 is CSVGLVVTEEQYF. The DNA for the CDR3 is TGCAGCGTTGGTCTCGTTGTCACTGAGGAGCAGTACTTC.

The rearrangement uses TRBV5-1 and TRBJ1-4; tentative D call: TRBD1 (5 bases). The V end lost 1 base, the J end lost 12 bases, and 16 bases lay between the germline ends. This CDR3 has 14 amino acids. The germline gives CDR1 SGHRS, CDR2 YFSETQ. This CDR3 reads CASSLSSEPGELFF. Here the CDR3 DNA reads TGCGCCAGCAGCTTGTCTTCCGAACCGGGGGAACTGTTTTTT.

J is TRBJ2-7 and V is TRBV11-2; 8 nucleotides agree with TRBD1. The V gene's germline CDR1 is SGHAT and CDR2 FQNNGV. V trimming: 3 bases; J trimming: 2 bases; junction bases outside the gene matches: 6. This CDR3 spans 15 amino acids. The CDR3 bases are TGTGCCAGCAGCTTGGACAGGGATCGAACCTACGAGCAGTACTTC. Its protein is CASSLDRDRTYEQYF.

CDR3 protein: CASSWAGYSNQPQHF. CDR3 DNA sequence: TGTGCCAGCAGTTGGGCTGGGTATAGCAATCAGCCCCAGCATTTT. The chain combines TRBV27 with TRBJ1-5; D gene uncertain. The CDR3 loop spans 15 amino acids. Trimming cost V 4 bases and J 0 bases, with 10 bases left between them. Looked up from germline, CDR1 is MNHEY and CDR2 is SMNVEV (reference sequence).

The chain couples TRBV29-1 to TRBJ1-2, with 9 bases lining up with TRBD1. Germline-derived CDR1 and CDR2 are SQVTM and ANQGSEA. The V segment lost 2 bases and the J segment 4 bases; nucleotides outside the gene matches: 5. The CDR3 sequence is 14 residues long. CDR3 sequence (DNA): TGCAGCGTTGAACTTAGGGACAGGGTCTATGGCTACACCTTC. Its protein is CSVELRDRVYGYTF.

DNA for the CDR3: TGTGCCAGCTCCCGGACAGGGGCTTACGAGCAGTACTTC. Its translation is CASSRTGAYEQYF. V is TRBV27 and J is TRBJ2-7, with TRBD1 matching 9 bases. The germline V gene has CDR1 MNHEY and CDR2 SMNVEV (reference sequence). This CDR3 region has 13 residues. With V trimmed by 8 bases and J by 4 bases, 6 bases remained unmatched.

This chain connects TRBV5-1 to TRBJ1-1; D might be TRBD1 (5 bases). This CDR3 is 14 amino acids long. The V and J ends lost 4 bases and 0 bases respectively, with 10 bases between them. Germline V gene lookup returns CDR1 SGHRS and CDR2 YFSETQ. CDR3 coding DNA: TGCGCCAGCAGCCTAGACAGCGTGAACACTGAAGCTTTCTTT. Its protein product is CASSLDSVNTEAFF.

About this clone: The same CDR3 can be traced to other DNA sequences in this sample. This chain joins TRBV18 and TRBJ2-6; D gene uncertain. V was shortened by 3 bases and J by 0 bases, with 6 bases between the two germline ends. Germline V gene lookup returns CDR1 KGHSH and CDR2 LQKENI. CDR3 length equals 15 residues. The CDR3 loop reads CASSPDRSGANVLTF. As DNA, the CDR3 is TGTGCCAGCTCACCGGACCGCTCTGGGGCCAACGTCCTGACTTTC.

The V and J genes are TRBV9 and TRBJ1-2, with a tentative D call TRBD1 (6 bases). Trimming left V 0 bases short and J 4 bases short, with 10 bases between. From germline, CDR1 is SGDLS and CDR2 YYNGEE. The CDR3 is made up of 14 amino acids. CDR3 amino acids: CASSVATGPYGYTF. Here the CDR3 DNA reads TGTGCCAGCAGCGTAGCGACAGGACCCTATGGCTACACCTTC.

Written as DNA, the CDR3 is TGTGCCAGCAGCCTTAATAAAGAGACCCAGTACTTC. It translates to CASSLNKETQYF. The rearrangement uses TRBV6-5 and TRBJ2-5; D not resolved. The CDR3 spans 12 residues. The germline V gene encodes CDR1 MNHEY and CDR2 SVGAGI. The V end lost 6 bases, the J end lost 3 bases, and 8 bases lay between the germline ends.

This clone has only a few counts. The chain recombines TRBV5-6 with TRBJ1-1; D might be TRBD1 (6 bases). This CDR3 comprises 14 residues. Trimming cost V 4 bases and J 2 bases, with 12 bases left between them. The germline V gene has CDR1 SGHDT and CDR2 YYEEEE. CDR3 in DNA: TGTGCCAGCAGCAGACAGGAGAGAAACACTGAAGCTTTCTTT. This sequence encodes CASSRQERNTEAFF.

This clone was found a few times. The CDR3 sequence: CASSLYSDRNYGYTF. CDR3 sequence (DNA): TGTGCCAGCAGTCTATACTCCGACAGGAACTATGGCTACACCTTC. This rearrangement joins TRBV27 to TRBJ1-2; D possibly corresponds to TRBD1 (6 bases). The V and J ends lost 5 bases and 2 bases respectively, with 15 bases between them. Germline CDR1 reads MNHEY; CDR2 reads SMNVEV (reference sequence). The CDR3 covers 15 residues.

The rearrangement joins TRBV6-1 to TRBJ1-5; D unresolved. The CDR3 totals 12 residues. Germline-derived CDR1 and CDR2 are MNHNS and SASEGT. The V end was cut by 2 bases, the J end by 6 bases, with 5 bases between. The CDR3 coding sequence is TGTGCCAGCAGTGAAACAATTCAGCCCCAGCATTTT. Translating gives CASSETIQPQHF.

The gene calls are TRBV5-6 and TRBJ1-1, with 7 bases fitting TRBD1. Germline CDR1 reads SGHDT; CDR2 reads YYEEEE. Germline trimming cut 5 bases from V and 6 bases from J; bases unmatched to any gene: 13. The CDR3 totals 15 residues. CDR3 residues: CASRQGGGNPSEAFF. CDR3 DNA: TGTGCCAGCAGACAAGGGGGCGGGAACCCCTCTGAAGCTTTCTTT.

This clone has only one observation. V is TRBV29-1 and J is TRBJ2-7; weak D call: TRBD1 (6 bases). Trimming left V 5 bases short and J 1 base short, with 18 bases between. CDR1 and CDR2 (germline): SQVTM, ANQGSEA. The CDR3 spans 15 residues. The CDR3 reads CSVYASRGTSYEQYF. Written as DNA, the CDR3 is TGCAGCGTTTATGCTTCTCGAGGGACATCCTACGAGCAGTACTTC.

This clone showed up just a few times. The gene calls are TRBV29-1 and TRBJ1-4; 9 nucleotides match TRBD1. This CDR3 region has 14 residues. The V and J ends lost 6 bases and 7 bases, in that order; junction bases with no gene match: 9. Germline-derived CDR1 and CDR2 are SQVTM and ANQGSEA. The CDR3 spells CSVAGTGNREKLFF. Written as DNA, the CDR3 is TGCAGCGTCGCGGGGACAGGGAATCGTGAAAAACTGTTTTTT.